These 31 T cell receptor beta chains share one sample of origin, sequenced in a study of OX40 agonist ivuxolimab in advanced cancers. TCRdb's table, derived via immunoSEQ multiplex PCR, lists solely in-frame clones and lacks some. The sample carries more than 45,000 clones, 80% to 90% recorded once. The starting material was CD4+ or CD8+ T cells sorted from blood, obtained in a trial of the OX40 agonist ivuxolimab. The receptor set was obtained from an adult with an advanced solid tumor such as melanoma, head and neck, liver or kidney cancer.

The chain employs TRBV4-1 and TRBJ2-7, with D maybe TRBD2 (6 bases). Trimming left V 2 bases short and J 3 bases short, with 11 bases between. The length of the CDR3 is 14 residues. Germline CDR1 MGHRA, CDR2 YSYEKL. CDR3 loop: CASSQIDGSYEQYF. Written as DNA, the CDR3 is TGCGCCAGCAGCCAAATTGACGGGAGCTACGAGCAGTACTTC.

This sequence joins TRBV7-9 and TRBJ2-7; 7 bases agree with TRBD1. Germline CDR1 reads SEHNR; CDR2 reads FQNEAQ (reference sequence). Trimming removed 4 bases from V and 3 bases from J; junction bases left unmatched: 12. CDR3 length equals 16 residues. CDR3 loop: CASSSFEAGGIYEQYF. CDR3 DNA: TGTGCCAGCAGCTCCTTTGAGGCAGGGGGAATCTACGAGCAGTACTTC.

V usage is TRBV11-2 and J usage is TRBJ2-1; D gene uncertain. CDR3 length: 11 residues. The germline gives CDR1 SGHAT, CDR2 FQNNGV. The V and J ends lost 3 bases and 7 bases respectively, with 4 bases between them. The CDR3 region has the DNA TGTGCCAGCAGCTTCTCGAATGAGCAGTTCTTC. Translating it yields CASSFSNEQFF.

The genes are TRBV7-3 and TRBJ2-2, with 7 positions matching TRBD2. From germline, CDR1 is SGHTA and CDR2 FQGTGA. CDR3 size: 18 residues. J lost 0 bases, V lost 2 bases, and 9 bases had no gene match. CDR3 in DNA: TGTGCCAGCAGCTTACCTAGCGGCATAGATGCGAACACCGGGGAGCTGTTTTTT. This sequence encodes CASSLPSGIDANTGELFF.

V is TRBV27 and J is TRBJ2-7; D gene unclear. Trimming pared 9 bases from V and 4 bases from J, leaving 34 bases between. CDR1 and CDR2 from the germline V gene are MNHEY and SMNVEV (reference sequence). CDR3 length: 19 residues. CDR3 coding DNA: TGTGCCAGGATAAATACTCCCCCTGGGGAACTACCTCCCGCTTACGAGCAGTACGTC. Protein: CARINTPPGELPPAYEQYV.

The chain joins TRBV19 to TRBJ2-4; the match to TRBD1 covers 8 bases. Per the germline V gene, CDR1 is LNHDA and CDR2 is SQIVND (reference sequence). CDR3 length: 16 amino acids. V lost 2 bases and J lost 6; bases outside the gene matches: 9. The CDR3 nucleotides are TGTGCCAGTAGTATATATCTCCAGGGGGCCGGAAACATTCAGTACTTC. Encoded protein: CASSIYLQGAGNIQYF.

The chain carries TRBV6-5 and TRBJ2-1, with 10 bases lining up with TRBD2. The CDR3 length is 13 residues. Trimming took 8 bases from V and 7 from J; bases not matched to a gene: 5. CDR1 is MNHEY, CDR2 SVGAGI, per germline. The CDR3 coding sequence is TGTGCCAGCCTAGCGGGAGAGGGAAATGAGCAGTTCTTC. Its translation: CASLAGEGNEQFF.

As DNA, the CDR3 is TGTGCCAGCAGCCCCTGGGGGAGTCCCCAAGAGACCCAGTACTTC. This encodes CASSPWGSPQETQYF. The chain uses TRBV6-5 and TRBJ2-5; TRBD1 or TRBD2 may be the D gene (5 bases each). V shed 6 bases and J shed 1 base, with 15 bases lying between them. In germline, CDR1 is MNHEY, CDR2 SVGAGI. The length of the CDR3 is 15 residues.

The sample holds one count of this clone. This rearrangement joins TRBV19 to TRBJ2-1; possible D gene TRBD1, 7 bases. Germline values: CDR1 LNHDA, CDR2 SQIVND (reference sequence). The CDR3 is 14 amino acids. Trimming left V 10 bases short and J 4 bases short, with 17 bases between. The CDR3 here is CATMEGAVYNEQFF. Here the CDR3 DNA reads TGTGCCACCATGGAGGGGGCAGTGTACAATGAGCAGTTCTTC.

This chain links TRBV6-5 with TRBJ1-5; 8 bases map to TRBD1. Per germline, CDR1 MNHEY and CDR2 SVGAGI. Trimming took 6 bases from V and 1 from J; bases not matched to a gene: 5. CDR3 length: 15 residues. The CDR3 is CASSPQGGSNQPQHF. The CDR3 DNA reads TGTGCCAGCAGCCCACAGGGGGGAAGCAATCAGCCCCAGCATTTT.

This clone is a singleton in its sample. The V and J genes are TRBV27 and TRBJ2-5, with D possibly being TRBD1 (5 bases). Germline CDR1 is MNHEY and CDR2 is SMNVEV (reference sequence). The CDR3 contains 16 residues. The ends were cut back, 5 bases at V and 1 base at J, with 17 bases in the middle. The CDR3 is CASSPLGAGFQETQYF. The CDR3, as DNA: TGTGCCAGCAGTCCCCTTGGCGCAGGGTTCCAAGAGACCCAGTACTTC.

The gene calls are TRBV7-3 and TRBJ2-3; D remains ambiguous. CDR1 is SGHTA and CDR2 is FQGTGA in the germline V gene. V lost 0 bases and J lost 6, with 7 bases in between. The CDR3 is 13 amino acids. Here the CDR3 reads CASSLTRSDTQYF. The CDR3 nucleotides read TGTGCCAGCAGCTTAACGCGGTCGGATACGCAGTATTTT.

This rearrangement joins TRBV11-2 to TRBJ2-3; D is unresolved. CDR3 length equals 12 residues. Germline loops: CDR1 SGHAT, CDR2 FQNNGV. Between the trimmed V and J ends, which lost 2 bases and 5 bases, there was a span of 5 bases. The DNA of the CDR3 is TGTGCCAGCAGCTTAAAGGGAGATACGCAGTATTTT. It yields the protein CASSLKGDTQYF.

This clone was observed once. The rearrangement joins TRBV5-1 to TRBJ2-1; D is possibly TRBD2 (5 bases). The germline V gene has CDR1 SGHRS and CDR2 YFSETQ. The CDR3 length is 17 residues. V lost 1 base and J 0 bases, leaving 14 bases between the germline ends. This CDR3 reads CASSLYAGGSSYNEQFF. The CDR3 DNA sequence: TGCGCCAGCAGCTTGTATGCCGGTGGGAGCTCCTACAATGAGCAGTTCTTC.

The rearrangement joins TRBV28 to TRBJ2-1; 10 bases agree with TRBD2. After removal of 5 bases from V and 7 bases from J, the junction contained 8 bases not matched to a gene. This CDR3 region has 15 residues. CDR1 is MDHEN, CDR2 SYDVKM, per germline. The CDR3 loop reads CASSPLAGVWNEQFF. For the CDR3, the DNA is TGTGCCAGCAGTCCTCTAGCGGGAGTCTGGAATGAGCAGTTCTTC. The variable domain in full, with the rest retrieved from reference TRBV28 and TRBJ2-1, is DVKVTQSSRYLVKRTGEKVFLECVQDMDHENMFWYRQDPGLGLRLIYFSYDVKMKEKGDIPEGYSVSREKKERFSLILESASTNQTSMYLCASSPLAGVWNEQFFGPGTRLTVL.

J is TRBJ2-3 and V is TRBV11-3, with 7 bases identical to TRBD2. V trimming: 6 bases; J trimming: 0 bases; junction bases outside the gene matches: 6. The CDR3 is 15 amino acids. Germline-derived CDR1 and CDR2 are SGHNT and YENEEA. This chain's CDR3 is CASSEGGRSTDTQYF. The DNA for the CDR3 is TGTGCCAGCAGTGAGGGAGGGAGAAGCACAGATACGCAGTATTTT.

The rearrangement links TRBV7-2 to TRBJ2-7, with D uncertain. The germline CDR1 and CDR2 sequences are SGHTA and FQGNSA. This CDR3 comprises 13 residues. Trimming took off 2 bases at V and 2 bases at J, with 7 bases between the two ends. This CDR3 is CASSLYLAYEQYF. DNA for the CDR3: TGTGCCAGCAGCTTATACCTAGCCTACGAGCAGTACTTC.

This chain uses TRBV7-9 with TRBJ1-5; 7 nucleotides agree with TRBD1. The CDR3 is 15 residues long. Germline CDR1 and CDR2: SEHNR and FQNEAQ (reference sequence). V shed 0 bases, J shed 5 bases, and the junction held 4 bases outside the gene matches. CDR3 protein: CASSLAGTAHQPQHF. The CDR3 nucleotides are TGTGCCAGCAGCTTAGCGGGGACAGCTCATCAGCCCCAGCATTTT.

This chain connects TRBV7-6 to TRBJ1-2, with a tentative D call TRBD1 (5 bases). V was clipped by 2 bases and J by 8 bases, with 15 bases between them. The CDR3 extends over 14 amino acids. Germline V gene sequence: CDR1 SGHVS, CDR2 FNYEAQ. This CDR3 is CASSLWGDRTGYTF. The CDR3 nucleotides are TGTGCCAGCAGCTTATGGGGGGACCGAACGGGCTACACCTTC. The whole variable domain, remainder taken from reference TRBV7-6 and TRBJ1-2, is GAGVSQSPRYKVTKRGQDVALRCDPISGHVSLYWYRQALGQGPEFLTYFNYEAQQDKSGLPNDRFSAERPEGSISTLTIQRTEQRDSAMYRCASSLWGDRTGYTFGSGTRLTVV.

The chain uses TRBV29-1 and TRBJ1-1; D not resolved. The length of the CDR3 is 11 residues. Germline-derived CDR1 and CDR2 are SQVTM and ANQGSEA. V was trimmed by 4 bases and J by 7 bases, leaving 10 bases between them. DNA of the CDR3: TGCAGCGTTGTGGCAGCCCTTGAAGCTTTCTTT. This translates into CSVVAALEAFF.

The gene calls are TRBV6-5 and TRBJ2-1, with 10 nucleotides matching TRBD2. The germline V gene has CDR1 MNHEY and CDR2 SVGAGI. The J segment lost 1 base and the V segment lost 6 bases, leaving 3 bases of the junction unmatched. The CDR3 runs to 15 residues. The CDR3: CASSRTSGSYNEQFF. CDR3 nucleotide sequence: TGTGCCAGCAGCCGGACTAGCGGATCCTACAATGAGCAGTTCTTC.

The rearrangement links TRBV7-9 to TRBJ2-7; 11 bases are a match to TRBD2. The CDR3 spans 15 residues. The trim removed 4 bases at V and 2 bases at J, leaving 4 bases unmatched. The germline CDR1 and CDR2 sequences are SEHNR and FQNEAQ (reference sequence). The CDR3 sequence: CASSSTSGGTYEQYV. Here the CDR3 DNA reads TGTGCCAGCAGCTCTACTAGCGGGGGAACCTACGAGCAGTACGTC.

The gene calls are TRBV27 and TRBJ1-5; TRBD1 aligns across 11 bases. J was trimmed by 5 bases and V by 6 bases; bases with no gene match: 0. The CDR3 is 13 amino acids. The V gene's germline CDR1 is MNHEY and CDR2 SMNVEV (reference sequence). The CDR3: CASRGQGDQPQHF. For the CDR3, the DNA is TGTGCCAGCAGGGGACAGGGGGATCAGCCCCAGCATTTT.

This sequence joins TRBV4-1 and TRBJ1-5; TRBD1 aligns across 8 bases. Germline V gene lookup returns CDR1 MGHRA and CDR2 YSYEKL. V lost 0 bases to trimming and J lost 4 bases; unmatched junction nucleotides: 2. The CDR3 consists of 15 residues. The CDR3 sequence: CASSQETGANQPQHF. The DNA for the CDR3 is TGCGCCAGCAGCCAAGAGACAGGGGCTAATCAGCCCCAGCATTTT.

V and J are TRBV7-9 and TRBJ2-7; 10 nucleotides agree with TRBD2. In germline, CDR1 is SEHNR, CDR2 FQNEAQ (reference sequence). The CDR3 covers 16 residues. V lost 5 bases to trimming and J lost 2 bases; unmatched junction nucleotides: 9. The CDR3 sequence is CASSQAGTSVPYEQYF. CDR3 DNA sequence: TGTGCCAGCAGCCAGGCGGGGACTAGCGTCCCCTACGAGCAGTACTTC.

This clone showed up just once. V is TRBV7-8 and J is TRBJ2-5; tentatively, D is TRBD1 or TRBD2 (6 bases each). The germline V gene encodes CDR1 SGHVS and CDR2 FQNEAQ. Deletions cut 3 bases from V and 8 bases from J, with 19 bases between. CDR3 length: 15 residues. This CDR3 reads CASSLGGQSRYTQYF. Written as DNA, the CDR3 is TGTGCCAGCAGCTTGGGGGGCCAGTCAAGGTATACCCAGTACTTC.

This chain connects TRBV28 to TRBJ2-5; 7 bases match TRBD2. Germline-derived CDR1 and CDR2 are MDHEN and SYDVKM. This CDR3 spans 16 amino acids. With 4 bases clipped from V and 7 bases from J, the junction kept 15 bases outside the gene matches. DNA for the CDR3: TGTGCCAGCAGTTCCCATGGGGGGGGGAGCCGAAGGACCCAGTACTTC. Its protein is CASSSHGGGSRRTQYF.

CDR3 loop: CASSLGPGAYEQYV. Here the CDR3 DNA reads TGTGCCAGCAGCTTAGGTCCGGGGGCTTATGAGCAGTACGTC. The rearrangement links TRBV7-6 to TRBJ2-7, with D perhaps given as TRBD1 or TRBD2 (6 bases each). V was pared by 1 base and J by 7 bases, with 14 bases between. There are 14 residues in the CDR3. Germline lookup yields CDR1 SGHVS and CDR2 FNYEAQ.

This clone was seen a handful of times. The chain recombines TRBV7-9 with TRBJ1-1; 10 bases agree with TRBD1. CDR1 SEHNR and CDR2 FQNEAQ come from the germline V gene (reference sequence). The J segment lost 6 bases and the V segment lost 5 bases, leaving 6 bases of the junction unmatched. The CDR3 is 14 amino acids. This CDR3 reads CASSQRDRGPEAFF. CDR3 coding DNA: TGTGCCAGCAGCCAAAGGGACAGGGGTCCTGAAGCTTTCTTT.

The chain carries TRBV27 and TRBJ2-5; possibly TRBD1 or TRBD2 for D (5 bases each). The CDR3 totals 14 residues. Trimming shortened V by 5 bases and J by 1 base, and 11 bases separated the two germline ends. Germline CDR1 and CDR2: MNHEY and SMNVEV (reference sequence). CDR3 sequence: CASSPAGAQETQYF. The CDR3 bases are TGTGCCAGCAGTCCCGCCGGGGCCCAAGAGACCCAGTACTTC.

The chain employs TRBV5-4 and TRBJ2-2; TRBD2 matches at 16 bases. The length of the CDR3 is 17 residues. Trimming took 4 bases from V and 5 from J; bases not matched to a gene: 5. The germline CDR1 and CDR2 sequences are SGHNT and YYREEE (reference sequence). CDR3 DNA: TGTGCCAGCAGCCCGGGACTAGCGGGAGGGCCAACCGGGGAGCTGTTTTTT. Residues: CASSPGLAGGPTGELFF.